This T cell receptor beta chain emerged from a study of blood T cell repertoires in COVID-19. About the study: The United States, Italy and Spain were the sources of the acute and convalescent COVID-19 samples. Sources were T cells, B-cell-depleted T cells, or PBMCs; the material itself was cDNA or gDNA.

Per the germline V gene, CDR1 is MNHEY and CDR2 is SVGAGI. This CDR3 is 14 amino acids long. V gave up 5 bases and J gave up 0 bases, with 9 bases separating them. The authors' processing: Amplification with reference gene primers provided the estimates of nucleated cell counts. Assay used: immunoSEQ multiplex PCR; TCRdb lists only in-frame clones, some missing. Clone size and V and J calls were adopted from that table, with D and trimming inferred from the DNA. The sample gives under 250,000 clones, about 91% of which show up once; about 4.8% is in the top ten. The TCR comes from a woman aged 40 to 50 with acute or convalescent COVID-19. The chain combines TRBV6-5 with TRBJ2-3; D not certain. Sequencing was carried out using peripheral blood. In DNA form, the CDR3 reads TGTGCCAGCAGTAACCAGGCGAGCACAGATACGCAGTATTTT. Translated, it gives CASSNQASTDTQYF.